A selection of T cell receptor beta chains follows, all from one sample in a study of T cells in Graves' hyperthyroidism and ophthalmopathy. TCRdb processed the multiplex PCR reads anew with MiXCR; each CDR3 protein has one entry. The table records hundreds of thousands of distinct CDR3 sequences, roughly 15% of them present only once. The sample comprised blood. The receptors come from a woman under 30 with Graves' hyperthyroidism. CDR3s leave out the opening cysteine and the closing phenylalanine or tryptophan.

TRBV5-4	TRBJ2-7	ASSLATTRFSYEQY
TRBV2	TRBJ2-1	ASSELGTSGRDYNEQF
TRBV7-9	TRBJ2-7	ASSPTGLPYEQY
TRBV6-5	TRBJ2-3	ASSYSVGRDTQY
TRBV19	TRBJ1-5	ASTPGRQNSNQPQH
TRBV11-2	TRBJ2-2	ASSSVPGEITGELF
TRBV20-1	TRBJ1-5	SARDTSNQPQH
TRBV27	TRBJ2-7	ASSYSGLAVYEQY
TRBV11-1	TRBJ1-1	ASSLNNYMNTEAF
TRBV7-9	TRBJ2-6	ASAQDLGFGANVLT
TRBV9	TRBJ1-2	ASEGGTLGYT
TRBV5-1	TRBJ1-3	ASSLETAISGNTIY
TRBV29-1	TRBJ2-7	SVEARGDTAYDEQY
TRBV20-1	TRBJ2-1	ATGTSAYNEQF
TRBV19	TRBJ2-6	ASSARGQLSYSGANVLT
TRBV2	TRBJ2-1	ASSEGRKLAGAYNEQF
TRBV30	TRBJ2-3	AWGTGSTDTQY
TRBV4-3	TRBJ2-3	ASSPWTASTDTQY
TRBV28	TRBJ2-3	ASSLRPSGSVGALDTQY
TRBV20-1	TRBJ2-7	SARDPRGGMSYEQY
TRBV7-2	TRBJ2-3	ASSKGTGKGDTQY
TRBV11-3	TRBJ2-7	ASSHNYYEQY
TRBV7-6	TRBJ2-1	ASSLPGQGEQF
TRBV4-3	TRBJ2-7	ASSQRTGGASYEQY
TRBV3-1	TRBJ2-7	ASSQVAPRYEQY
TRBV5-4	TRBJ2-3	ASSLKESTDTQY
TRBV3-1	TRBJ2-2	ASSKKDSLANTGELF
TRBV5-1	TRBJ1-1	ASSLREGPNTEAF
TRBV24-1	TRBJ2-5	ATSDQTYRGETQY
TRBV11-2	TRBJ2-1	ASSSVLAGGPREQF
TRBV2	TRBJ1-5	ASSGTGRNQPQH
TRBV10-3	TRBJ2-7	AISEPPGAEEQY
TRBV3-1	TRBJ2-5	ASSPGRVQETQY
TRBV9	TRBJ2-5	ASSVGTGQGFQY
TRBV9	TRBJ2-2	ASRFGGADTGELF
TRBV7-3	TRBJ2-7	ASARGLAGSYEQY
TRBV11-2	TRBJ2-3	ASSLARSYPWTDTQY
TRBV30	TRBJ1-6	AFQRGLSYNSPLH
TRBV6-1	TRBJ1-1	ASRVDWSPNTEAF
TRBV5-1	TRBJ2-1	ASSLDPDGMGYNEQF
TRBV4-3	TRBJ2-3	ASSHAPEGPTDTQY
TRBV30	TRBJ2-3	ASPSGRARLTDTQY
TRBV20-1	TRBJ1-3	SARATGSSGNTIY
TRBV7-8	TRBJ2-3	ASSPVDLTRTDTQY
TRBV4-1	TRBJ2-3	ASSRLAGVGDTQY
TRBV28	TRBJ1-2	ASSFPDRDKGLYGYT
TRBV29-1	TRBJ2-7	SAKVDFSLEEQY
TRBV30	TRBJ1-1	AWSVKGGNEAF
TRBV5-1	TRBJ2-3	ASSLMAREVTDTQY
TRBV7-9	TRBJ1-5	ASSPGGGSNQPQH
TRBV24-1	TRBJ2-1	ATSDPSGRFQDEQF
TRBV28	TRBJ2-5	ASSFQAERQETQY
TRBV20-1	TRBJ2-2	SARPLTSGSNTGELF
TRBV5-1	TRBJ2-2	ASSVWTFTGELF
TRBV11-2	TRBJ1-3	ASSFSPRALSGNTIY